These 14 T cell receptor beta chains were sequenced from one sample in a study of blood T cell repertoires in COVID-19. Sequencing was performed with immunoSEQ multiplex PCR; in TCRdb, only in-frame clones are kept and a portion is missing. This sample yields over 350,000 clones, of which roughly 90% are seen a single time; around 0.95% belongs to the top ten. Sequencing input: PBMCs or T cells enriched from blood (not recorded which). Receptors were obtained from a woman in her 30s with acute COVID-19.

The chain carries TRBV7-8 and TRBJ2-7; no clear D. The CDR3 spans 14 residues. The V gene lost 5 bases and the J gene lost 2 bases, with 13 bases spanning the gap. Germline V gene data show CDR1 as SGHVS and CDR2 as FQNEAQ. Here the CDR3 DNA reads TGTGCCAGCAGCCCCGTACTAACAACCTACGAGCAGTACTTC. It encodes CASSPVLTTYEQYF.

CDR3 in DNA: TGTGCCAGCAGCGCAAGACAGGGCGACTACGAGCAGTACTTC. It yields the protein CASSARQGDYEQYF. The chain has TRBV5-5 and TRBJ2-7, with 7 bases lining up with TRBD1. Unmatched junction bases numbered 7, after V lost 4 bases and J lost 3 bases. Germline CDR1 is SGHKS and CDR2 is YYEKEE (reference sequence). CDR3 length: 14 residues.

The genes are TRBV5-1 and TRBJ1-1; TRBD1 is a possible D gene (6 bases). The CDR3 length is 14 residues. From germline, CDR1 is SGHRS and CDR2 YFSETQ. Trimming shortened V by 1 base and J by 5 bases, and 12 bases separated the two germline ends. CDR3 coding DNA: TGCGCCAGCAGCTTGTCTACAGGGCGAACTGAAGCTTTCTTT. Protein product: CASSLSTGRTEAFF.

This clone appeared many times. The chain carries TRBV28 and TRBJ1-2; 12 bases are a match to TRBD1. Germline V CDR1 and CDR2: MDHEN, SYDVKM. The CDR3 is made up of 14 amino acids. The ends lost 6 bases at V and 7 bases at J; junction bases unmatched: 6. This chain's CDR3 is CASSRDRGQAGYTF. CDR3 in DNA: TGTGCCAGCAGCCGGGACAGGGGGCAGGCTGGCTACACCTTC.

This clone was detected once. The chain links TRBV7-2 to TRBJ1-6; D unresolved. Germline V gives CDR1 SGHTA, CDR2 FQGNSA. The V gene lost 5 bases and the J gene lost 7 bases, with 9 bases spanning the gap. CDR3 length equals 13 residues. The CDR3 loop is CASSDFGNSPLHF. The CDR3, as DNA: TGTGCCAGCAGCGATTTCGGGAATTCACCCCTCCACTTT.

Only a few counts were recorded for this clone. V usage is TRBV9 and J usage is TRBJ1-6, with 7 bases identical to TRBD1. CDR1 is SGDLS, CDR2 YYNGEE, per germline. J was trimmed by 5 bases and V by 4 bases; bases with no gene match: 15. CDR3 length: 18 residues. The CDR3 nucleotides read TGTGCCAGCAGCACTTTGGTACAGGGGAGGTTAGATAATTCACCCCTCCACTTT. It encodes CASSTLVQGRLDNSPLHF.

V usage is TRBV7-8 and J usage is TRBJ1-5, with a weak D call TRBD1 (6 bases). The CDR3 spans 17 residues. V was cut by 0 bases and J by 1 base, with 13 bases left in between. Germline values: CDR1 SGHVS, CDR2 FQNEAQ. The CDR3 reads CASSLASGGLSNQPQHF. The CDR3 nucleotides read TGTGCCAGCAGCTTAGCGTCGGGGGGCTTAAGCAATCAGCCCCAGCATTTT.

This chain uses TRBV27 with TRBJ2-1; TRBD2 aligns across 10 bases. The CDR3 consists of 17 residues. V lost 5 bases and J lost 0; bases outside the gene matches: 7. CDR1 is MNHEY, CDR2 SMNVEV, per germline (reference sequence). CDR3 protein: CASSAPIAGGSYNEQFF. The CDR3 DNA reads TGTGCCAGCAGTGCACCCATAGCGGGGGGCTCCTACAATGAGCAGTTCTTC.

The chain joins TRBV9 to TRBJ2-3, with a possible D match to TRBD1 (6 bases). The V end was cut by 4 bases, the J end by 6 bases, with 12 bases between. This CDR3 contains 13 residues. Looked up from germline, CDR1 is SGDLS and CDR2 is YYNGEE. This CDR3 is CASSLRTVDTQYF. As DNA, the CDR3 is TGTGCCAGCAGCCTCCGGACAGTTGATACGCAGTATTTT.

The rearrangement joins TRBV12-3 or TRBV12-4 to TRBJ1-2; unclear D gene. The CDR3 is made up of 10 amino acids. V lost 7 bases and J 8 bases, leaving 8 bases between the germline ends. The CDR3 sequence: CASTGTGYTF. The CDR3 nucleotides are TGTGCCAGCACCGGTACGGGCTACACCTTC.

V is TRBV6-4 and J is TRBJ1-2, with 7 bases matching TRBD1. The junction had 14 bases not matched to a gene; V was cut back by 2 bases and J by 11 bases. The CDR3 length is 15 residues. Germline CDR1 and CDR2: MRHNA and SNTAGT. The CDR3 nucleotides are TGTGCCAGCAGTGACCCTGGGACAGACAATCAGGGATACACCTTC. Its translation is CASSDPGTDNQGYTF.

The chain couples TRBV18 to TRBJ1-3, with TRBD1 as a possible D gene (6 bases). The CDR3 covers 15 residues. The V gene's germline CDR1 is KGHSH and CDR2 LQKENI. The ends were cut back, 3 bases at V and 0 bases at J, with 9 bases in the middle. The CDR3 DNA is TGTGCCAGCTCACCCCGACAGGTCTCTGGAAACACCATATATTTT. It translates to CASSPRQVSGNTIYF.

The chain is built from TRBV12-3 or TRBV12-4 and TRBJ1-2, with TRBD1 identical over 8 bases. The CDR3 contains 13 residues. V dropped 6 bases and J dropped 8; count of bases not matched to a gene: 8. This CDR3 is CASSPQGVIGYTF. Written as DNA, the CDR3 is TGTGCCAGCAGCCCACAGGGGGTTATCGGCTACACCTTC.

The chain has TRBV10-3 and TRBJ1-2, with 11 bases aligning to TRBD1. In germline, CDR1 is ENHRY, CDR2 SYGVKD. Unmatched junction bases numbered 5, after V lost 3 bases and J lost 5 bases. The CDR3 loop spans 15 amino acids. CDR3 in DNA: TGTGCCATCAGTGATGGACAGGGGGCTCGGTATGGCTACACCTTC. Translated, it gives CAISDGQGARYGYTF.